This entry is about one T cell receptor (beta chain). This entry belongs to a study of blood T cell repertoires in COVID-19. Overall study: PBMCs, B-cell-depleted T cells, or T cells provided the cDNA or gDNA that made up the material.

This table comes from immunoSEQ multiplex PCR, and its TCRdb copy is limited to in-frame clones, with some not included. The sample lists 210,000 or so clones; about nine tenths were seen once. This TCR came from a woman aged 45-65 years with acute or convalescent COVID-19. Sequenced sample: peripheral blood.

The chain's CDR3 is CASSLGIGSLSSETQYF. The DNA for the CDR3 is TGCGCCAGCAGCTTGGGCATCGGGAGTTTGTCATCGGAGACCCAGTACTTC. This chain joins TRBV5-1 and TRBJ2-5, with D tentatively TRBD2 (6 bases). CDR1 is SGHRS, CDR2 YFSETQ, per germline. This CDR3 has 17 residues. V lost 0 bases, J lost 5 bases, and 20 bases lay in between.